At least ten counts were recorded for the clone carrying this TCR beta chain. This CDR3 has 16 amino acids. V dropped 6 bases and J dropped 3; count of bases not matched to a gene: 6. CDR1 is LGHDT and CDR2 is YNNKEL in the germline V gene (reference sequence). The data are from a study of blood T cell repertoires in COVID-19. The repertoire was sequenced with immunoSEQ multiplex PCR; TCRdb's copy has only in-frame clones and lacks some. This table has roughly 150,000 clones, 82% appearing once. Input material: peripheral blood. The chain links TRBV3-1 (or the pseudogene TRBV3-2) to TRBJ2-2; 11 nucleotides agree with TRBD2. This receptor was obtained from a woman older than 75 with active or convalescent COVID-19. The CDR3 loop reads CASRSGTSGDTGELFF. For the CDR3, the DNA is TGTGCCAGCAGGTCTGGGACTAGCGGAGACACCGGGGAGCTGTTTTTT.